What follows are 10 T cell receptor beta chains derived from one specimen sequenced in a study of blood T cell repertoires in COVID-19. Data came from immunoSEQ multiplex PCR; TCRdb stores just in-frame clones and leaves some out. The sample includes about 190,000 clones, about 82% of them seen just once. The sample taken for sequencing was peripheral blood. These receptors all stem from a woman in her 30s with acute or convalescent COVID-19.

The chain combines TRBV7-2 with TRBJ1-2; a possible D gene is TRBD1 (5 bases). This CDR3 contains 16 residues. Trimming took off 3 bases at V and 8 bases at J, with 22 bases between the two ends. Germline V CDR1 and CDR2: SGHTA, FQGNSA. The CDR3 is CASSLGGARPRGGYTF. CDR3 nucleotides: TGTGCCAGCAGCTTGGGTGGCGCCAGGCCGCGGGGGGGCTACACCTTC.

The chain couples TRBV7-9 to TRBJ1-5; D is perhaps TRBD1 (6 bases). The CDR3 spans 14 residues. Deletions cut 3 bases from V and 7 bases from J, with 13 bases between. Germline V gene sequence: CDR1 SEHNR, CDR2 FQNEAQ (reference sequence). CDR3 in DNA: TGTGCCAGCAGCTTTGGGCCAGGGGTACAGCCCCAGCATTTT. Translation: CASSFGPGVQPQHF.

The V call is TRBV7-3, the J call TRBJ1-6, with D hard to call. The germline gives CDR1 SGHTA, CDR2 FQGTGA. V was cut by 2 bases and J by 7 bases, with 12 bases left in between. The CDR3 is 15 amino acids. The CDR3 nucleotides read TGTGCCAGCAGCTTAGGAGGTTCGGGAAATTCACCCCTCCACTTT. This gives the protein CASSLGGSGNSPLHF.

V usage is TRBV7-6 and J usage is TRBJ2-3; D not certain. V was cut by 5 bases and J by 4 bases, with 10 bases left in between. CDR3 size: 13 residues. Germline loops: CDR1 SGHVS, CDR2 FNYEAQ. The CDR3 DNA reads TGTGCCAGCAGCCTCCCTGGCCCAGATACGCAGTATTTT. Translation: CASSLPGPDTQYF.

This clone was seen just once. V gene TRBV30 combines with J gene TRBJ2-6, with D uncertain. Germline CDR1 reads GTSNPN; CDR2 reads SVGIG (reference sequence). The CDR3 is 13 residues long. Between the trimmed V and J ends, which lost 3 bases and 0 bases, there was a span of 3 bases. CDR3 residues: CAWSFSGANVLTF. CDR3 sequence (DNA): TGTGCCTGGAGCTTCTCTGGGGCCAACGTCCTGACTTTC.

The rearrangement links TRBV6-5 to TRBJ2-7; TRBD2 agrees at 9 bases. This CDR3 region has 15 residues. Germline V gene sequence: CDR1 MNHEY, CDR2 SVGAGI. V gave up 0 bases and J gave up 3 bases; unmatched junction bases: 3. CDR3 bases: TGTGCCAGCAGTTACTCACCACTAGCGGGCTACGAGCAGTACTTC. Protein product: CASSYSPLAGYEQYF.

The V gene is TRBV5-4, the J gene TRBJ2-5, with 9 nucleotides matching TRBD1. The V gene's germline CDR1 is SGHNT and CDR2 YYREEE (reference sequence). CDR3 size: 14 residues. Trimming took 4 bases from V and 5 from J; bases not matched to a gene: 6. This CDR3 reads CASSIGTGPETQYF. CDR3 bases: TGTGCCAGCAGCATAGGGACAGGGCCGGAGACCCAGTACTTC.

This rearrangement joins TRBV2 to TRBJ1-6; tentatively, D is TRBD1 (5 bases). Germline CDR1 and CDR2: SNHLY and FYNNEI. This CDR3 region has 16 residues. Deletions cut 7 bases from V and 1 base from J, with 14 bases between. For the CDR3, the DNA is TGTGCCAGCAACGGGGGTGAAGGGTCCTATAATTCACCCCTCCACTTT. Its translation is CASNGGEGSYNSPLHF.

This rearrangement joins TRBV28 to TRBJ1-1, with D possibly being TRBD1 (6 bases). From germline, CDR1 is MDHEN and CDR2 SYDVKM. This CDR3 contains 14 residues. Trimming took off 3 bases at V and 0 bases at J, with 8 bases between the two ends. The CDR3 nucleotides are TGTGCCAGCAGTTTTCCAGGGGTGAACACTGAAGCTTTCTTT. Its translation is CASSFPGVNTEAFF.

The chain combines TRBV19 with TRBJ2-2; D remains ambiguous. The CDR3 has 12 amino acids. V was pared by 7 bases and J by 1 base, with 4 bases between. Germline V gene data show CDR1 as LNHDA and CDR2 as SQIVND (reference sequence). The DNA for the CDR3 is TGTGCCAGTACCTTGAACACCGGGGAGCTGTTTTTT. It is translated as CASTLNTGELFF.